These T cell receptor beta chains were read from a single sample in a study of beta chain features in type 1 diabetes. TCRdb keeps only in-frame clones here, not all; method: immunoSEQ multiplex PCR. The table includes 220,000 or so clones, under 70% detected once. Sequences were obtained from naive CD4+ T cells from blood. Receptor source: a man under 40 in good health. Both conserved end residues are part of each CDR3. The D gene is left open where the match is weak. For some rows the clone size is stated as once, few or many, or as a class when expanded; others skip it.

CASSRLAETYEQYF,TGTGCCAGCAGTAGGCTAGCGGAGACCTACGAGCAGTACTTC,TRBD2,-,TRBV28,TRBJ2-7,14
CASRDMTGGRSPLHF,TGTGCCAGCAGGGATATGACAGGGGGGCGTTCACCCCTCCACTTT,TRBD1,few,TRBV2,TRBJ1-6,15
CASSPPRGDTQYF,TGCGCCAGCAGCCCCCCGAGGGGGGATACGCAGTATTTT,-,-,TRBV4-3,TRBJ2-3,13
CSVEGLAANEQFF,TGCAGCGTTGAAGGACTAGCGGCAAATGAGCAGTTCTTC,TRBD2,-,TRBV29-1,TRBJ2-1,13
CAWKFDRVLSF,TGTGCCTGGAAATTCGACAGGGTTCTCTCCTTT,TRBD1,few,TRBV30,TRBJ1-6,11
CSVEKTSTDTQYF,TGCAGCGTTGAAAAAACTAGCACAGATACGCAGTATTTT,-,-,TRBV29-1,TRBJ2-3,13
CSVETAPNTEAFF,TGCAGCGTGGAGACAGCGCCAAACACTGAAGCTTTCTTT,-,-,TRBV29-1,TRBJ1-1,13
CAWTHKGWQTQYF,TGTGCCTGGACACACAAGGGTTGGCAGACCCAGTACTTC,-,-,TRBV30,TRBJ2-5,13
CAWSGQGPYTF,TGTGCCTGGAGTGGGCAGGGGCCCTACACCTTC,-,-,TRBV30,TRBJ1-2,11
CASSVATADTQYF,TGTGCCAGCAGCGTGGCGACAGCAGATACGCAGTATTTT,-,-,TRBV9,TRBJ2-3,13
CSAWNTEAFF,TGCAGTGCTTGGAACACTGAAGCTTTCTTT,-,-,TRBV20-1,TRBJ1-1,10
CAWSGTAFQETQYF,TGTGCCTGGAGTGGGACAGCTTTTCAAGAGACCCAGTACTTC,-,-,TRBV30,TRBJ2-5,14
CSVGTVLTYEQYF,TGCAGCGTTGGGACGGTCCTAACCTACGAGCAGTACTTC,-,few,TRBV29-1,TRBJ2-7,13
CASSPPLSSGRNIQYF,TGTGCCAGCTCACCACCGCTTTCTAGCGGGAGAAACATTCAGTACTTC,TRBD2,-,TRBV18,TRBJ2-4,16
CASSPDRGRDEQFF,TGTGCCAGCTCACCGGACAGGGGGCGGGATGAGCAGTTCTTC,TRBD1,-,TRBV18,TRBJ2-1,14